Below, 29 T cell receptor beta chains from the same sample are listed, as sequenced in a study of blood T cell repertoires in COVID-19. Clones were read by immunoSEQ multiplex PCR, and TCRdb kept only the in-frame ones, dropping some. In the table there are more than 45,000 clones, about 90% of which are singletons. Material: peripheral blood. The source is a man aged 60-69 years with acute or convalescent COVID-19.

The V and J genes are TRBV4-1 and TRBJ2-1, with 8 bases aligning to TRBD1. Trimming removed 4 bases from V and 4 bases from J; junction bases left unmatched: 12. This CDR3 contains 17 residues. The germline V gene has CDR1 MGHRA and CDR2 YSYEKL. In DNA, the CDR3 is TGCGCCAGCAGCCCCAGGACAGGGAGTACTTTGTACAATGAGCAGTTCTTC. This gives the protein CASSPRTGSTLYNEQFF.

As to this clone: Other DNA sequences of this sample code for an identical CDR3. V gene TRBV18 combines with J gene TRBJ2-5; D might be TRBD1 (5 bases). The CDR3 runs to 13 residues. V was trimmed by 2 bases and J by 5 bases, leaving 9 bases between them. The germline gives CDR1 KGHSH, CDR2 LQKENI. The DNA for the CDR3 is TGTGCCAGCTCACCAGGCAGGGCGGAGACCCAGTACTTC. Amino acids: CASSPGRAETQYF.

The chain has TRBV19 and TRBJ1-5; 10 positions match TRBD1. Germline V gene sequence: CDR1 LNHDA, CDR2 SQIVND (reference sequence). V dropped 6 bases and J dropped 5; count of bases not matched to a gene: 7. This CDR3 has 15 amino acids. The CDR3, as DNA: TGTGCCAGTAGCCCCCGACAGGGGGCCCATCAGCCCCAGCATTTT. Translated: CASSPRQGAHQPQHF.

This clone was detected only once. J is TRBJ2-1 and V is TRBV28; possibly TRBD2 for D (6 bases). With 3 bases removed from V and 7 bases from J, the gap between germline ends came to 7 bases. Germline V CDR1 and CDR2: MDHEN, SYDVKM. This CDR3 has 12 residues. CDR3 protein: CASSFRGNEQFF. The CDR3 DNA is TGTGCCAGCAGTTTTCGGGGGAATGAGCAGTTCTTC.

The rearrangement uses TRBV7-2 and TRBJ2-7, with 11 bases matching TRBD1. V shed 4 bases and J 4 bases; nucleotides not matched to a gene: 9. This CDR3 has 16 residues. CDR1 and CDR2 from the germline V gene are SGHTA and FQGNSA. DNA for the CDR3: TGTGCCAGCAGCTCATCGTTGGGGACAGGGGGTTACGAGCAGTACTTC. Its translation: CASSSSLGTGGYEQYF.

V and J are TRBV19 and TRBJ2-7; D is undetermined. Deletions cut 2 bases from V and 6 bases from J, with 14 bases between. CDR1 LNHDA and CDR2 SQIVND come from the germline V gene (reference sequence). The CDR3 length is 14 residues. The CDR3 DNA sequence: TGTGCCAGTAGTATAAGTCCGAACCTAGGCGAGCAGTACTTC. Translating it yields CASSISPNLGEQYF.

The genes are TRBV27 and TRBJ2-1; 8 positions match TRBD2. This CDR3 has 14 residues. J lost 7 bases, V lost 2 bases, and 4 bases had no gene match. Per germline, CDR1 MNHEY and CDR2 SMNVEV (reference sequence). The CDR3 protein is CASSLGGLGNEQFF. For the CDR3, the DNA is TGTGCCAGCAGTTTAGGGGGACTAGGGAATGAGCAGTTCTTC.

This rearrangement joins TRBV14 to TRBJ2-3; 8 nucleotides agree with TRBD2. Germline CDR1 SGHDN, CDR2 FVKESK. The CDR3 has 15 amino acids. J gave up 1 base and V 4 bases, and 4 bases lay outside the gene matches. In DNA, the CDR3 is TGTGCCAGCAGCCTTGCGGGAGGCCGCACAGATACGCAGTATTTT. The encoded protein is CASSLAGGRTDTQYF.

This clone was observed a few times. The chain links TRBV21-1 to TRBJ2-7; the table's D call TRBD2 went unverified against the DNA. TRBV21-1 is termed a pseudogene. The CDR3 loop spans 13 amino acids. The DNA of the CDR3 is TGTGCCAGCACCAATGAAACCTACTACGAGCAGTACTTC. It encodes CASTNETYYEQYF.

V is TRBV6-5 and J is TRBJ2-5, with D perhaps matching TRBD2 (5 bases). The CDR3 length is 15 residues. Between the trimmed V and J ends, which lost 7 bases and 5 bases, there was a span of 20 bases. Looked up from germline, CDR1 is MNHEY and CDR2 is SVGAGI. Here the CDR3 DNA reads TGTGCCAGCACCATACGGAAGAATACGGGGGAGACCCAGTACTTC. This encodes CASTIRKNTGETQYF.

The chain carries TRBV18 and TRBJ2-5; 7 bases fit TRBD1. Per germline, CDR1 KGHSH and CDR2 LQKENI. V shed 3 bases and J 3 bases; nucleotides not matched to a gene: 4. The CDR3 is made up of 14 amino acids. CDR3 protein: CASSPKTGEETQYF. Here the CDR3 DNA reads TGTGCCAGCTCACCTAAAACAGGGGAAGAGACCCAGTACTTC. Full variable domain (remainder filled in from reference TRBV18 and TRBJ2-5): NAGVMQNPRHLVRRRGQEARLRCSPMKGHSHVYWYRQLPEEGLKFMVYLQKENIIDESGMPKERFSAEFPKEGPSILRIQQVVRGDSAAYFCASSPKTGEETQYFGPGTRLLVL.

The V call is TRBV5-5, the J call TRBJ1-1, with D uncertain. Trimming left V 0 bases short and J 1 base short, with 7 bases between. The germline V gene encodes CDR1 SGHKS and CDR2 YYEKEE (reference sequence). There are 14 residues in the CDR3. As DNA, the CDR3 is TGTGCCAGCAGCTTGGAACGGAGGAACACTGAAGCTTTCTTT. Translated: CASSLERRNTEAFF.

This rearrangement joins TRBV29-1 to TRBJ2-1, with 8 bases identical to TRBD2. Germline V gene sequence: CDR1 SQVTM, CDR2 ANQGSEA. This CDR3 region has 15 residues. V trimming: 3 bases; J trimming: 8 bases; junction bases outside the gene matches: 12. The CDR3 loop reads CSVDGASGPIYEQFF. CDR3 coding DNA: TGCAGCGTTGATGGGGCTAGCGGGCCTATCTATGAGCAGTTCTTC.

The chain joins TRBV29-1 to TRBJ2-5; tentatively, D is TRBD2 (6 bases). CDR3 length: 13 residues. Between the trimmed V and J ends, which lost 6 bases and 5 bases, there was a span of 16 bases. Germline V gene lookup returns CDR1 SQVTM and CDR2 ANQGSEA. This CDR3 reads CSVQSPGRETQYF. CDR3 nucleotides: TGCAGCGTCCAAAGTCCAGGGAGGGAGACCCAGTACTTC.

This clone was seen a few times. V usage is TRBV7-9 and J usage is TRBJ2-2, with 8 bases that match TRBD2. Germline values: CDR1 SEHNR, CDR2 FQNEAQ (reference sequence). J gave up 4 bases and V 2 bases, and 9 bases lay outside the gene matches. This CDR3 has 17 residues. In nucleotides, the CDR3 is TGTGCCAGCAGCTTAACTAGAGCGGGAGCTGGCACCGGGGAGCTGTTTTTT. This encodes CASSLTRAGAGTGELFF.

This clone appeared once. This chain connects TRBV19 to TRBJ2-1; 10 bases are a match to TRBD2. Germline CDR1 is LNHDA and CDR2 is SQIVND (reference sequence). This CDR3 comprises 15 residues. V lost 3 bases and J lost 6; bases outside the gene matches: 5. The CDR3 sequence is CASSITGTSANEQFF. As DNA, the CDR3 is TGTGCCAGTAGTATTACCGGGACTAGCGCCAATGAGCAGTTCTTC.

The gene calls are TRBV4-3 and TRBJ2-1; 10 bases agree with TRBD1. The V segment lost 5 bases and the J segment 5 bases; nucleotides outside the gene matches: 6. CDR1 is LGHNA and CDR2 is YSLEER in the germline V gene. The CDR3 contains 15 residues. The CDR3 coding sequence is TGCGCCAGCAGCTCCTCCGGGACAGGGGACAATGAGCAGTTCTTC. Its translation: CASSSSGTGDNEQFF.

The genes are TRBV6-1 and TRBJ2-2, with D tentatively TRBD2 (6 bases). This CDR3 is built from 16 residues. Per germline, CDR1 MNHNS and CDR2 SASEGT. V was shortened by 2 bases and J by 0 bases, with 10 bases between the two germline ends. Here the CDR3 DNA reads TGTGCCAGCAGTGAACGGGGCGGGACGAACACCGGGGAGCTGTTTTTT. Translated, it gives CASSERGGTNTGELFF.

CDR3 nucleotide sequence: TGTGCCAGCAGTTCTAGCGGGACGGTCTACAATGAGCAGTTCTTC. Amino acid sequence: CASSSSGTVYNEQFF. The V and J genes are TRBV7-9 and TRBJ2-1; 9 bases fit TRBD2. Germline CDR1 is SEHNR and CDR2 is FQNEAQ (reference sequence). J was trimmed by 3 bases and V by 6 bases; bases with no gene match: 6. The CDR3 extends over 15 amino acids.

The CDR3 loop is CASSWTSGPYEQYF. The DNA of the CDR3 is TGCGCCAGCAGCTGGACTAGCGGGCCCTACGAGCAGTACTTC. This sequence joins TRBV5-1 and TRBJ2-7; TRBD2 agrees at 11 bases. Germline CDR1 SGHRS, CDR2 YFSETQ. The CDR3 totals 14 residues. V lost 3 bases to trimming and J lost 2 bases; unmatched junction nucleotides: 1.

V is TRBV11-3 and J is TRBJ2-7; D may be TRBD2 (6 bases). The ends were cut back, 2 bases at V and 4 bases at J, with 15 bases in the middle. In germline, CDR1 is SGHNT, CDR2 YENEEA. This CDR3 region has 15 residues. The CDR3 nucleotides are TGTGCCAGCAGCTTATCTCCTAGCGACGAGTACGAGCAGTACTTC. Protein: CASSLSPSDEYEQYF.

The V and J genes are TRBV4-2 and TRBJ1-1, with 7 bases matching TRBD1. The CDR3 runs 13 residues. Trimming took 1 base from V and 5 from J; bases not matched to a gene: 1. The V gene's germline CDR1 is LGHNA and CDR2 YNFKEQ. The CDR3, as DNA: TGTGCCAGCAGCCAAGGACAGGGAACTGAAGCTTTCTTT. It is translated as CASSQGQGTEAFF.

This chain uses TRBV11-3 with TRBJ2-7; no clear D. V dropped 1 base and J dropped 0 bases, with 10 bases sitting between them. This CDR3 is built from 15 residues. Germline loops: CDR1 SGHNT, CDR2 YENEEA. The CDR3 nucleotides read TGTGCCAGCAGCTTAGGAGGCAGTAGCTCCTACGAGCAGTACTTC. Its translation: CASSLGGSSSYEQYF.

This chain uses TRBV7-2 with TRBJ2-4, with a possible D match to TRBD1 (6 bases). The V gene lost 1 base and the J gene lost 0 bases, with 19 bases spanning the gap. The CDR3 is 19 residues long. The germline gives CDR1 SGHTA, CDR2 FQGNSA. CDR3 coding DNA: TGTGCCAGCAGCTTAGAGGGTACGCGGACAGCCTTAGCCAAAAACATTCAGTACTTC. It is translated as CASSLEGTRTALAKNIQYF. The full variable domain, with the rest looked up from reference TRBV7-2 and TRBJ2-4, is GAGVSQSPSNKVTEKGKDVELRCDPISGHTALYWYRQSLGQGLEFLIYFQGNSAPDKSGLPSDRFSAERTGGSVSTLTIQRTQQEDSAVYLCASSLEGTRTALAKNIQYFGAGTRLSVL.

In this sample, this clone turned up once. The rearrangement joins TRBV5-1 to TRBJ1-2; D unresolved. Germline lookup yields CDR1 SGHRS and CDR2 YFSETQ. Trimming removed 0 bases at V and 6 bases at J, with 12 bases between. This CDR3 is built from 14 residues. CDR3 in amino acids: CASSLEVARDGYTF. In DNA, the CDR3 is TGCGCCAGCAGCTTGGAAGTCGCCCGGGATGGCTACACCTTC. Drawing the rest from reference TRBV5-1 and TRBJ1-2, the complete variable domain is KAGVTQTPRYLIKTRGQQVTLSCSPISGHRSVSWYQQTPGQGLQFLFEYFSETQRNKGNFPGRFSGRQFSNSRSEMNVSTLELGDSALYLCASSLEVARDGYTFGSGTRLTVV.

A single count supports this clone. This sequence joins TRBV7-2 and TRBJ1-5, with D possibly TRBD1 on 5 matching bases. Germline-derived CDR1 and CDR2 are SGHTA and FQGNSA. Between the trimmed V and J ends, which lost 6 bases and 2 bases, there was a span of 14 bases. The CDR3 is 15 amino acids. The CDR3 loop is CASRETANGNQPQHF. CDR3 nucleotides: TGTGCCAGCAGGGAGACAGCTAACGGCAATCAGCCCCAGCATTTT.

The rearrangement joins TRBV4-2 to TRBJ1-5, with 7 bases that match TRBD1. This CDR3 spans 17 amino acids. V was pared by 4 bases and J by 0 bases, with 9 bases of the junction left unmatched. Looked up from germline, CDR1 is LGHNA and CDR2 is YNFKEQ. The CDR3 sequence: CASSLLAGGNSNQPQHF. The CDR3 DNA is TGTGCCAGCAGCCTCCTGGCAGGGGGAAATAGCAATCAGCCCCAGCATTTT.

In DNA, the CDR3 is TGTGCCAGCAGCTTAGCGACCTTCCGACGCGGTGAAAAACTGTTTTTT. Its protein is CASSLATFRRGEKLFF. The rearrangement uses TRBV7-8 and TRBJ1-4; D remains unclear. Trimming stripped 0 bases from V and 7 bases from J, with 15 bases between. The germline V gene encodes CDR1 SGHVS and CDR2 FQNEAQ. This CDR3 is built from 16 residues.

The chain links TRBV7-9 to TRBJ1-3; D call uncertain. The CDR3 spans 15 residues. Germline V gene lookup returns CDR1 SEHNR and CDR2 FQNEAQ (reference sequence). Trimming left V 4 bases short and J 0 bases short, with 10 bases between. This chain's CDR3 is CASSSRVLSGNTIYF. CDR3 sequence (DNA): TGTGCCAGCAGCTCCCGCGTCCTCTCTGGAAACACCATATATTTT.